The entry below gives a single T cell receptor (beta chain) sequence along with its context. Germline V gives CDR1 SGHRS, CDR2 YFSETQ. The CDR3 consists of 16 residues. The V end lost 0 bases, the J end lost 1 base, and 10 bases lay between the germline ends. Clones were sequenced by immunoSEQ multiplex PCR, and TCRdb holds only the in-frame ones, with some missing. The sample carries 68,000 or so clones, 90% to 95% recorded once. Sequenced sample: PBMCs. The V gene is TRBV5-1, the J gene TRBJ2-2, with unresolved D. This receptor was identified in a middle-aged man with rheumatoid arthritis. The CDR3 sequence: CASSLEIGMNTGELFF. The CDR3 region has the DNA TGCGCCAGCAGCTTGGAGATAGGGATGAACACCGGGGAGCTGTTTTTT.